This TCR beta chain is drawn from a study of T-cell memory formation after mild COVID-19 (dated by TCRdb to the early 2020s). Regarding the complete study: Most TCR sequence clusters were specific to one of the two donors. Longitudinal TCRalpha and TCRbeta repertoire sequencing tracked T-cell clones expanding and contracting after mild COVID-19 in a couple of donors. Two young, previously healthy adult volunteers, one female and one male, were included in the cohort. Overall results and qualifications from the work: The second-wave clones that peaked on day 37 were not confirmed to be SARS-CoV-2 specific. Contracting CD4+ clones appeared mostly in the CM and EM memory subsets, whereas CD8+ clones were enriched in EMRA. Only two mild cases were covered in the study, and larger cohorts including severe cases with pre-infection samples were considered necessary. Clones that contracted from day 15 to 85 showed balanced CD4/CD8 phenotypes, whereas a second wave of clones that expanded from day 15 to 37 leaned towards CD4+. The detection of some responding clones in pre-infection memory suggests that pre-existing cross-reactive memory T cells joined the SARS-CoV-2 response.

Ficoll-Paque density gradient centrifugation was the method used to isolate PBMCs. Instrument on record: Illumina NovaSeq 6000. TCRalpha and TCRbeta cDNA libraries were constructed by 5'RACE with constant-segment primers, with sample barcodes and unique molecular identifiers being introduced. RNA was extracted from every sample with Trizol reagent. Libraries were amplified in two PCR steps, with a second sample barcode and Illumina TruSeq adapters added in the second step. Libraries were sequenced on an Illumina NovaSeq with 2 x 150 bp paired-end reads. The study's own analysis went as follows. With migec v1.2.7, reads were demultiplexed and then collapsed into UMI-guided consensus sequences. Using mixcr v2.1.11, the UMI consensuses were aligned to TRA and TRB V and J templates and assembled into clonotypes. Expanded or contracted clonotypes were those called significant by both edgeR and NoisET, with noise models trained on biological replicates. For edgeR calls, a false discovery rate-adjusted p below 0.01 and a log2 fold-change threshold of 1 were applied. As an exploratory analysis of dynamics, PCA with hierarchical clustering was applied to max-normalized trajectories of the 1000 most abundant clonotypes. Each responding clone was given a CD4 or CD8 phenotype based on the CD4+ and CD8+ repertoires, which had been sequenced separately. TCRdb reanalyzed the raw reads on its own, using fastp at Q25 for trimming and MiXCR for clone calling, and kept in-frame beta chains. When rows share a CDR3 protein, they turn into one entry using the most common DNA and genes. The V and J calls, along with clone size, are taken from TCRdb and not from the paper's own processing. This sample holds under 250,000 distinct CDR3 sequences; 15% were observed only once. 2.1% of the sample is taken by the ten largest.

Measured from the cysteine to the phenylalanine, the CDR3 is 16 residues long. Solely the CDR3 DNA is kept, with 48 bases framed from the first base. V ends up 0 bases short and J 9 bases short, with an unmatched junction base count of 10. Taken from the germline V gene (reference sequence), the CDR1 and CDR2 loops are DFQATT and SNEGSKA. With regard to this clonotype: Its antigen specificity is not known. No base quality values were provided; no much bigger clone lies one nucleotide off.

This TCR derives from an adult woman who had mild COVID-19 (a few samples of this study predate the infection). The sample titles of this study are shuffled in the database, so cell type and time point are left out; the donor was told from shared clones. The sequence is built from TRBV20-1 and TRBJ2-5, with 13 bases matching TRBD2. Sequencing was done on a sample of PBMCs or a T cell subset sorted from them (not recorded which). The DNA sequence is as follows: TGCAGTGCTAGAGATTCCCGACTAGCGGGGGGCGAGGCCCAGTACTTC. Its amino acids are CSARDSRLAGGEAQYF.